This TCR beta chain was recovered during a study of early stage breast cancer tumors. Using immunoSEQ multiplex PCR, the repertoire was profiled, and TCRdb retains in-frame clones only, with some absent. This sample carries about 46,000 clones, roughly 73% of them seen once, and the ten largest clones take 3.4%. Germline loops: CDR1 MNHNS, CDR2 SASEGT. With 2 bases removed from V and 8 bases from J, the gap between germline ends came to 4 bases. CDR3 length: 11 amino acids. This TCR was recovered from a person aged 40-50 years with breast cancer. V and J are TRBV6-1 and TRBJ1-3; the D is unclear. Sequencing was done on a sample of blood. CDR3 DNA sequence: TGTGCCAGCAGTGAAAGGGACACCATATATTTT. It specifies CASSERDTIYF.